This T cell receptor (beta chain) stems from a study of blood T cell repertoires in COVID-19. The data were produced by immunoSEQ multiplex PCR, yet TCRdb's version contains in-frame clones alone and is incomplete. The sample shows fewer than 75,000 clones, around 85% of them seen only once. CDR3 size: 16 residues. V shed 0 bases and J shed 3 bases, with 15 bases lying between them. CDR1 SGHVS and CDR2 FNYEAQ come from the germline V gene. The sample taken for sequencing was peripheral blood. V gene TRBV7-6 combines with J gene TRBJ2-7; D might be TRBD2 (5 bases). This TCR derives from a man aged 50-59 years with active COVID-19. The CDR3 bases are TGTGCCAGCAGCTTAGCAGCCGCGGGCGTATACTACGAGCAGTACTTC. The encoded protein is CASSLAAAGVYYEQYF.